The next 21 T cell receptor beta chains were all read from a single sample in a study of CD8 T cells in ankylosing spondylitis (TCRdb year 2017). These receptors' targets are unknown. The receptor library was made with 5' RACE. Data came from an Illumina HiSeq 2500. The public reads were quality trimmed at Q25 with fastp and then assembled into clones with MiXCR by TCRdb, keeping productive beta chains. CDR3 protein duplicates are merged, each entry listing the most common genes and DNA. Present in this sample are 130,000 or so distinct CDR3 sequences, approximately 17% of which were seen just once. 33% of the sample is held by the ten biggest clonotypes. What the authors observed across the whole study: A TCR beta motif made up of several highly homologous amino acid variants appeared to be characteristic of blood from ankylosing spondylitis patients.

Material: blood, either unsorted or a sorted T cell fraction (not recorded which). The receptors originated from a male donor with ankylosing spondylitis.

This clonotype occurred a few times. V usage is TRBV28 and J usage is TRBJ2-7, with TRBD1 matching 12 bases. V was pared by 5 bases and J by 4 bases, with 6 bases of the junction left unmatched. CDR1 and CDR2 (germline): MDHEN, SYDVKM. This CDR3 contains 15 residues. For the CDR3, the DNA is TGTGCCAGCAGTGCGGGACAGGGGGCCCTATACGAGCAGTACTTC. Amino acid sequence: CASSAGQGALYEQYF.

This clonotype was recorded many times. The gene calls are TRBV27 and TRBJ2-1, with 7 positions matching TRBD2. Germline CDR1 reads MNHEY; CDR2 reads SMNVEV (reference sequence). V shed 10 bases and J 0 bases; nucleotides not matched to a gene: 6. The CDR3 has 14 residues. The CDR3 spells CATGGGSSYNEQFF. CDR3 nucleotides: TGTGCCACGGGTGGCGGGAGCTCCTACAATGAGCAGTTCTTC.

This clonotype was detected a few times. The chain has TRBV27 and TRBJ1-4, with 7 bases lining up with TRBD1. The CDR3 extends over 16 amino acids. V dropped 6 bases and J dropped 0; count of bases not matched to a gene: 7. Germline V gives CDR1 MNHEY, CDR2 SMNVEV (reference sequence). CDR3 sequence (DNA): TGTGCCAGCAGCCCGGGACAGTATGCAACTAATGAAAAACTGTTTTTT. Translating gives CASSPGQYATNEKLFF.

The chain links TRBV19 to TRBJ1-1; D not resolved. The CDR3 is 11 residues long. Germline V gives CDR1 LNHDA, CDR2 SQIVND (reference sequence). Trimming took off 7 bases at V and 6 bases at J, with 9 bases between the two ends. The CDR3 nucleotides read TGTGCCAGTACCGGGGAGGCTGAAGCTTTCTTT. Its protein product is CASTGEAEAFF. The complete variable domain, with remaining parts taken from reference TRBV19 and TRBJ1-1, reads DGGITQSPKYLFRKEGQNVTLSCEQNLNHDAMYWYRQDPGQGLRLIYYSQIVNDFQKGDIAEGYSVSREKKESFPLTVTSAQKNPTAFYLCASTGEAEAFFGQGTRLTVV.

This clonotype came up a few times. The chain recombines TRBV4-1 with TRBJ2-1; 10 bases line up with TRBD1. The CDR3 length is 19 residues. Trimming at V came to 5 bases and at J to 0 bases, leaving 13 bases not matched to a gene. CDR1 is MGHRA, CDR2 YSYEKL, per germline. The CDR3 here is CASSVKDRGHSNSYNEQFF. The DNA for the CDR3 is TGCGCCAGCAGCGTAAAAGACAGGGGGCACTCCAACTCCTACAATGAGCAGTTCTTC.

In its sample, this clonotype was seen a few times. The gene calls are TRBV6-1 and TRBJ2-2; 8 bases are shared with TRBD2. CDR3 length: 15 amino acids. V was pared by 5 bases and J by 4 bases, with 6 bases of the junction left unmatched. Germline V gene sequence: CDR1 MNHNS, CDR2 SASEGT. CDR3 in amino acids: CASSQSGRFTGELFF. Here the CDR3 DNA reads TGTGCCAGCAGTCAAAGCGGGAGATTCACCGGGGAGCTGTTTTTT.

Ten or more counts support this clonotype. V is TRBV7-8 and J is TRBJ1-5; D possibly corresponds to TRBD1 (6 bases). The CDR3 has 15 amino acids. The germline V gene encodes CDR1 SGHVS and CDR2 FQNEAQ. Deletions cut 2 bases from V and 1 base from J, with 9 bases between. The CDR3 loop is CASSLLGGSNQPQHF. The CDR3 DNA follows: TGTGCCAGCAGCTTACTGGGGGGCAGCAATCAGCCCCAGCATTTT. Combining the CDR3 with reference TRBV7-8 and TRBJ1-5 gives the whole variable domain GAGVSQSPRYKVAKRGQDVALRCDPISGHVSLFWYQQALGQGPEFLTYFQNEAQLDKSGLPSDRFFAERPEGSVSTLKIQRTQQEDSAVYLCASSLLGGSNQPQHFGDGTRLSIL.

The chain recombines TRBV3-1 with TRBJ2-3; tentative D call: TRBD2 (5 bases). The CDR3 contains 15 residues. Trimming shortened V by 1 base and J by 5 bases, and 13 bases separated the two germline ends. The germline CDR1 and CDR2 sequences are LGHDT and YNNKEL (reference sequence). The CDR3 region is CASSQGLTVGDTQYF. CDR3 sequence (DNA): TGTGCCAGCAGCCAAGGACTAACGGTTGGAGATACGCAGTATTTT.

There are a few counts of this clonotype. The CDR3 nucleotides are TGTGCCAGCAGCCATCACCTACCCTCCAATTATGAGCAGTTCTTC. Its translation is CASSHHLPSNYEQFF. This chain links TRBV4-2 with TRBJ2-1, with D hard to call. V lost 3 bases to trimming and J lost 8 bases, with 17 bases between them. CDR3 length equals 15 residues. CDR1 and CDR2 (germline): LGHNA, YNFKEQ.

This clonotype was seen at least ten times. The chain uses TRBV7-6 and TRBJ2-1; possibly TRBD2 for D (5 bases). V was clipped by 5 bases and J by 4 bases, with 15 bases between them. This CDR3 has 15 amino acids. Germline lookup yields CDR1 SGHVS and CDR2 FNYEAQ. In DNA form, the CDR3 reads TGTGCCAGCAGCCCGAACGTGGGAGTTTACAATGAGCAGTTCTTC. It translates to CASSPNVGVYNEQFF.

This clonotype was counted only a few times. V and J are TRBV9 and TRBJ2-1; no definite D call. V was shortened by 3 bases and J by 9 bases, with 13 bases between the two germline ends. The CDR3 has 13 amino acids. Germline lookup yields CDR1 SGDLS and CDR2 YYNGEE. In DNA, the CDR3 is TGTGCCAGCAGCGAGTCCGATTTGAGTGAGCAGTTCTTC. The encoded protein is CASSESDLSEQFF.

This clonotype appeared a few times. This rearrangement joins TRBV11-2 to TRBJ2-2, with 9 bases fitting TRBD1. Trimming at V came to 4 bases and at J to 6 bases, leaving 6 bases not matched to a gene. Looked up from germline, CDR1 is SGHAT and CDR2 is FQNNGV. The length of the CDR3 is 15 residues. CDR3 sequence: CASSYGTGRAGELFF. The CDR3 DNA is TGTGCCAGCAGCTATGGGACAGGGAGGGCCGGGGAGCTGTTTTTT. Full variable domain (rest looked up from reference TRBV11-2 and TRBJ2-2): EAGVAQSPRYKIIEKRQSVAFWCNPISGHATLYWYQQILGQGPKLLIQFQNNGVVDDSQLPKDRFSAERLKGVDSTLKIQPAKLEDSAVYLCASSYGTGRAGELFFGEGSRLTVL.

The chain uses TRBV3-1 and TRBJ2-5; 10 nucleotides match TRBD1. Losses at the gene ends were 4 bases for V and 6 bases for J; bases not matched to a gene: 11. Germline V gene sequence: CDR1 LGHDT, CDR2 YNNKEL (reference sequence). CDR3 length: 16 residues. For the CDR3, the DNA is TGTGCCAGCAGCCCCCGACGGGACAGGGGAAGGAAGACCCAGTACTTC. Its translation: CASSPRRDRGRKTQYF.

J is TRBJ2-1 and V is TRBV5-4, with 10 bases that match TRBD2. Germline loops: CDR1 SGHNT, CDR2 YYREEE (reference sequence). The CDR3 has 16 amino acids. The V and J ends lost 4 bases and 8 bases, in that order; junction bases with no gene match: 12. The CDR3 nucleotides read TGTGCCAGCAGCGTACGGACTAGCGGTCTATCGGATGAGCAGTTCTTC. Residues: CASSVRTSGLSDEQFF.

The chain couples TRBV24-1 to TRBJ1-2; 12 bases line up with TRBD1. CDR3 length: 15 residues. With 4 bases clipped from V and 7 bases from J, the junction kept 6 bases outside the gene matches. Germline-derived CDR1 and CDR2 are KGHDR and SFDVKD. CDR3 DNA: TGTGCCACCAGTGAGAGCGGGACAGGGGGCTTTGGCTACACCTTC. It yields the protein CATSESGTGGFGYTF.

This clonotype was seen a few times. The genes are TRBV5-5 and TRBJ1-2; no clear D. V was pared by 4 bases and J by 4 bases, with 20 bases between. Per the germline V gene, CDR1 is SGHKS and CDR2 is YYEKEE (reference sequence). The CDR3 runs 16 residues. CDR3 bases: TGTGCCAGCAGCCGATCCGATAGGAGTACACTCTATGGCTACACCTTC. Residues: CASSRSDRSTLYGYTF.

The genes are TRBV28 and TRBJ2-1; D is undetermined. CDR1 MDHEN and CDR2 SYDVKM come from the germline V gene. V lost 3 bases to trimming and J lost 1 base, with 4 bases between them. This CDR3 is built from 13 residues. Written as DNA, the CDR3 is TGTGCCAGCAGTTTTTGGTCCTACAATGAGCAGTTCTTC. Protein product: CASSFWSYNEQFF.

This clonotype was counted a few times. V and J are TRBV27 and TRBJ2-7; 7 bases are a match to TRBD2. Germline V gene data show CDR1 as MNHEY and CDR2 as SMNVEV (reference sequence). The V segment lost 8 bases and the J segment 5 bases; nucleotides outside the gene matches: 3. CDR3 length: 11 residues. CDR3 sequence: CASGEGHEQYF. The CDR3, as DNA: TGTGCCAGCGGGGAGGGCCACGAGCAGTACTTC.

The rearrangement links TRBV28 to TRBJ2-5; 10 nucleotides line up with TRBD2. With 3 bases clipped from V and 5 bases from J, the junction kept 6 bases outside the gene matches. There are 15 residues in the CDR3. Germline V CDR1 and CDR2: MDHEN, SYDVKM. The chain's CDR3 is CASSFGSSGSETQYF. As DNA, the CDR3 is TGTGCCAGCAGTTTTGGGTCTAGCGGGAGTGAGACCCAGTACTTC.

This clonotype was seen more than once but under ten times. The chain carries TRBV6-1 and TRBJ2-1; D remains ambiguous. This CDR3 contains 12 residues. V was clipped by 2 bases and J by 7 bases, with 6 bases between them. CDR1 and CDR2 from the germline V gene are MNHNS and SASEGT. CDR3 sequence: CASSEPGNEQFF. CDR3 DNA sequence: TGTGCCAGCAGTGAACCCGGGAATGAGCAGTTCTTC.

The rearrangement joins TRBV25-1 to TRBJ2-1; D may correspond to TRBD1 or TRBD2 (5 bases each). The V end lost 7 bases, the J end lost 5 bases, and 15 bases lay between the germline ends. Per the germline V gene, CDR1 is MGHDK and CDR2 is SYGVNS. The CDR3 consists of 14 residues. CDR3 sequence reads: CASNLGTTNNEQFF. The CDR3 bases are TGTGCCAGCAACCTCGGGACGACCAACAATGAGCAGTTCTTC.